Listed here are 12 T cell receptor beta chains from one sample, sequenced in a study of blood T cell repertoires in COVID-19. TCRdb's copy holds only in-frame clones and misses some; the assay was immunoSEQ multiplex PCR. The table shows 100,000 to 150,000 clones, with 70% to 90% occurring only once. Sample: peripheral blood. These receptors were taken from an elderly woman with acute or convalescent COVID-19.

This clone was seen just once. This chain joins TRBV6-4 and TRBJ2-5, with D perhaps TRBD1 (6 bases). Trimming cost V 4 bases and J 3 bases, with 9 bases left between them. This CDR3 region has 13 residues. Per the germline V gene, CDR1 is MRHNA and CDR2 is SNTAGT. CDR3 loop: CASSVNREETQYF. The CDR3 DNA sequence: TGTGCCAGCAGTGTAAACAGGGAAGAGACCCAGTACTTC.

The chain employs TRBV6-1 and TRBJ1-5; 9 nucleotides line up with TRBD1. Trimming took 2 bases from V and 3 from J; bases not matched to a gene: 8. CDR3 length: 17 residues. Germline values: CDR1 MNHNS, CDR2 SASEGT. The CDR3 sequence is CASSEIWGQGINQPQHF. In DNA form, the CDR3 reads TGTGCCAGCAGTGAAATTTGGGGACAGGGTATCAATCAGCCCCAGCATTTT.

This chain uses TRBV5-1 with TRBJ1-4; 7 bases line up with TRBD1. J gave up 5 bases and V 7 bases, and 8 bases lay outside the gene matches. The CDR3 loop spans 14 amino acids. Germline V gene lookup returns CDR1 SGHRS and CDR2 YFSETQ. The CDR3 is CASRRGTENEKLFF. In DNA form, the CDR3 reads TGCGCCAGCCGGCGAGGGACAGAAAATGAAAAACTGTTTTTT.

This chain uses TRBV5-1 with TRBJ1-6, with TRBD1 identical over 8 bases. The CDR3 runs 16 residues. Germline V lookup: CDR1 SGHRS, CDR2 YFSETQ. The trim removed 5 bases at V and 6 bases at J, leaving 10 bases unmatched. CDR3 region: CASRFKTGEVNSPLHF. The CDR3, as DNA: TGCGCCAGCAGGTTTAAGACAGGGGAGGTTAATTCACCCCTCCACTTT.

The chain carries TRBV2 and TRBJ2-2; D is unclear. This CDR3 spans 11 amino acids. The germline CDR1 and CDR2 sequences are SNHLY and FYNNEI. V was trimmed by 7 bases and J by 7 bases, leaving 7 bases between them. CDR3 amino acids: CASKLSGELFF. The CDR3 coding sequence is TGTGCCAGCAAATTGAGCGGGGAGCTGTTTTTT.

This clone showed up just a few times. The CDR3 nucleotides are TGTGCCAGCAGCGTAGAAGGGACAGGGATTGGAGAGACCCAGTACTTC. Translated, it gives CASSVEGTGIGETQYF. This chain connects TRBV9 to TRBJ2-5; 9 bases are a match to TRBD1. The J segment lost 4 bases and the V segment lost 0 bases, leaving 7 bases of the junction unmatched. The CDR3 is 16 amino acids. CDR1 SGDLS and CDR2 YYNGEE come from the germline V gene.

The CDR3, as DNA: TGTGCCAGCCAGGCCGGGGAGAGACGGAATACCAAAAACATTCAGTACTTC. Protein sequence: CASQAGERRNTKNIQYF. This chain connects TRBV19 to TRBJ2-4; D may be TRBD2 (5 bases). The germline CDR1 and CDR2 sequences are LNHDA and SQIVND (reference sequence). The CDR3 has 17 residues. The ends were cut back, 9 bases at V and 2 bases at J, with 23 bases in the middle.

CDR3 nucleotides: TGTGCCAGCAGCTGGACAGGTGGGGGTTCACCCCTCCACTTT. This sequence encodes CASSWTGGGSPLHF. J is TRBJ1-6 and V is TRBV7-2; 7 nucleotides line up with TRBD1. The CDR3 has 14 amino acids. The ends lost 4 bases at V and 9 bases at J; junction bases unmatched: 6. The V gene's germline CDR1 is SGHTA and CDR2 FQGNSA.

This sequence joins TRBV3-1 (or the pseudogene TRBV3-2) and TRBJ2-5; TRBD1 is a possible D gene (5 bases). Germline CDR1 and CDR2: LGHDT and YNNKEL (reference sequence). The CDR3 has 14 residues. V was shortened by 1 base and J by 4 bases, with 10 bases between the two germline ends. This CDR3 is CASSQGGGTETQYF. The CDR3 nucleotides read TGTGCCAGCAGCCAAGGGGGCGGAACAGAGACCCAGTACTTC.

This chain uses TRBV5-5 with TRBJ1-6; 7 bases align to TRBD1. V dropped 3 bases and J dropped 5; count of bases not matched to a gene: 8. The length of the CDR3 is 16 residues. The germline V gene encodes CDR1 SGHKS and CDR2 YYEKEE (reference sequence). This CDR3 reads CASSWGQPRNNSPLHF. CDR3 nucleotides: TGTGCCAGCAGCTGGGGACAGCCAAGAAATAATTCACCCCTCCACTTT.

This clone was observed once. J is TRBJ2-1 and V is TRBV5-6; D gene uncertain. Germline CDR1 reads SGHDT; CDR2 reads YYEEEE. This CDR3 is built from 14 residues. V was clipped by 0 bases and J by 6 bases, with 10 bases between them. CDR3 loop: CASSLEYRVNEQFF. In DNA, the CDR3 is TGTGCCAGCAGCTTGGAATACCGGGTCAATGAGCAGTTCTTC.

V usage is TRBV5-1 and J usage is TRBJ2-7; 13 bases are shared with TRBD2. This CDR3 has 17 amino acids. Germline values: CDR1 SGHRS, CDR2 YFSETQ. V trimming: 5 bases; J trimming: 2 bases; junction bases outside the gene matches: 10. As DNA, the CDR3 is TGCGCCAGCAGTTCGCCGGGACTAGCGGGAAGTGCCTACGAGCAGTACTTC. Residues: CASSSPGLAGSAYEQYF.